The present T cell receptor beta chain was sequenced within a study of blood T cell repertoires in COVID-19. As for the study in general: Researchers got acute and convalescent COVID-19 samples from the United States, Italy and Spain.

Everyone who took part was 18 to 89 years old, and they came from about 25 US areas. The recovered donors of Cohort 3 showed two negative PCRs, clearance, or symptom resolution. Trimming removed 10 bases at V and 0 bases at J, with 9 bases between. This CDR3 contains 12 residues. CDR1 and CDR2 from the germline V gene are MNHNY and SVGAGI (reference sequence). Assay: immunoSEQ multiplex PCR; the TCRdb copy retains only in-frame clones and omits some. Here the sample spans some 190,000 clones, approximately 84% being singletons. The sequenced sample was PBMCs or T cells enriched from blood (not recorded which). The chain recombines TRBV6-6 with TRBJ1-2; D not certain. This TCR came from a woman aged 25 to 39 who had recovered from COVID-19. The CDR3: CATTPANYGYTF. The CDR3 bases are TGTGCCACAACCCCAGCTAACTATGGCTACACCTTC.